This entry features one T cell receptor (beta chain) sequence. This entry belongs to a study of blood T cell repertoires in COVID-19. In the source study's methods: Reference gene primer amplification yielded estimated nucleated cell counts. Repertoires were generated with immunoSEQ multiplex PCR, while TCRdb's copy carries only in-frame clones and drops some. That table furnishes V, J and clone size, whereas the DNA furnished D and trimming. Of fewer than 200,000 clones in the sample, about 74% were seen once. CDR3 length: 13 residues. V was trimmed by 5 bases and J by 4 bases, leaving 11 bases between them. Germline CDR1 reads SEHNR; CDR2 reads FQNEAQ (reference sequence).

This receptor was obtained from a man aged 60 to 75 with acute or convalescent COVID-19. The sequenced material came from peripheral blood. The chain has TRBV7-9 and TRBJ1-1; D not resolved. For the CDR3, the DNA is TGTGCCAGCAGCGCGGCGGGAGGCACTGAAGCTTTCTTT. Encoded protein: CASSAAGGTEAFF.